The rows below give T cell receptor beta chains drawn from one sample of a study of blood T cell repertoires in COVID-19. Assay used: immunoSEQ multiplex PCR; TCRdb lists only in-frame clones, some missing. The sample yields approximately 110,000 clones, 75% to 85% seen once. Sequencing was carried out using peripheral blood. The source of these receptors is a woman in her sixties or seventies with acute or convalescent COVID-19. Both conserved end residues are part of each CDR3. Fields, in order: clone size, V gene, D gene, J gene, CDR3 protein, CDR3 DNA. The D gene is left open where the match is weak. Expanded clones are given a class, and other clones once, few, many or no size at all.

clone size: -; V gene: TRBV29-1; D gene: -; J gene: TRBJ1-1; CDR3 protein: CSVNRESNTEAFF; CDR3 DNA: TGCAGCGTCAACAGGGAATCGAACACTGAAGCTTTCTTT
clone size: -; V gene: TRBV27; D gene: TRBD2; J gene: TRBJ2-7; CDR3 protein: CASCLSSGDEQYF; CDR3 DNA: TGTGCCAGCTGCTTGTCTAGCGGGGACGAGCAGTACTTC
clone size: -; V gene: TRBV19; D gene: TRBD1; J gene: TRBJ1-1; CDR3 protein: CASSSRQGQPNTEAFF; CDR3 DNA: TGTGCCAGTAGTTCAAGACAGGGCCAGCCGAACACTGAAGCTTTCTTT
clone size: -; V gene: TRBV9; D gene: -; J gene: TRBJ1-6; CDR3 protein: CASSVATGENSPLHF; CDR3 DNA: TGTGCCAGCAGCGTAGCTACCGGGGAAAATTCACCCCTCCACTTT
clone size: -; V gene: TRBV7-2; D gene: TRBD1; J gene: TRBJ1-3; CDR3 protein: CASSVDRGSGNTIYF; CDR3 DNA: TGTGCCAGCAGCGTTGACAGGGGCTCTGGAAACACCATATATTTT
clone size: -; V gene: TRBV7-2; D gene: TRBD1; J gene: TRBJ2-7; CDR3 protein: CASSLLGTGSYEQYF; CDR3 DNA: TGTGCCAGCAGCTTATTAGGGACAGGGTCGTACGAGCAGTACTTC
clone size: -; V gene: TRBV5-6; D gene: -; J gene: TRBJ2-7; CDR3 protein: CASREGSSYEQYF; CDR3 DNA: TGTGCCAGCAGGGAGGGGAGCTCCTACGAGCAGTACTTC
clone size: -; V gene: TRBV28; D gene: -; J gene: TRBJ2-5; CDR3 protein: CASSVLSRQETQYF; CDR3 DNA: TGTGCCAGCAGTGTCCTTAGTCGCCAAGAGACCCAGTACTTC
clone size: -; V gene: TRBV4-3; D gene: -; J gene: TRBJ1-4; CDR3 protein: CASSPSWGEEKLFF; CDR3 DNA: TGCGCCAGCAGCCCCAGTTGGGGCGAGGAAAAACTGTTTTTT
clone size: few; V gene: TRBV7-6; D gene: TRBD2; J gene: TRBJ2-3; CDR3 protein: CASSAYLTSAADTQYF; CDR3 DNA: TGTGCCAGCAGCGCATACTTGACTAGCGCGGCAGATACGCAGTATTTT
clone size: -; V gene: TRBV2; D gene: -; J gene: TRBJ1-6; CDR3 protein: CASSPFLQAHNSPLHF; CDR3 DNA: TGTGCCAGCAGTCCCTTTCTACAGGCTCATAATTCACCCCTCCACTTT
clone size: -; V gene: TRBV5-6; D gene: -; J gene: TRBJ1-6; CDR3 protein: CASRRYRANSPLHF; CDR3 DNA: TGTGCCAGCAGACGGTACAGGGCTAATTCACCCCTCCACTTT
clone size: -; V gene: TRBV6-5; D gene: -; J gene: TRBJ2-7; CDR3 protein: CASSYGRLTEQYF; CDR3 DNA: TGTGCCAGCAGTTATGGCAGGCTGACCGAGCAGTACTTC
clone size: once; V gene: TRBV6-5; D gene: -; J gene: TRBJ1-5; CDR3 protein: CATAGPNNQPQHF; CDR3 DNA: TGTGCCACCGCGGGACCGAACAATCAGCCCCAGCATTTT
clone size: -; V gene: TRBV10-3; D gene: -; J gene: TRBJ1-2; CDR3 protein: CATLNPDRYHVGYTF; CDR3 DNA: TGTGCCACGCTGAATCCCGACAGGTATCATGTTGGCTACACCTTC
clone size: -; V gene: TRBV12-5; D gene: TRBD1; J gene: TRBJ1-1; CDR3 protein: CASGTDLDTEAFF; CDR3 DNA: TGTGCTAGCGGGACAGACTTGGACACTGAAGCTTTCTTT
clone size: -; V gene: TRBV4-1; D gene: -; J gene: TRBJ1-1; CDR3 protein: CASSQVGRTSGEAFF; CDR3 DNA: TGCGCCAGCAGCCAAGTTGGCCGGACTTCTGGTGAAGCTTTCTTT
clone size: -; V gene: TRBV5-1; D gene: -; J gene: TRBJ1-2; CDR3 protein: CASSPDSYGYTF; CDR3 DNA: TGCGCCAGCAGCCCGGACAGCTATGGCTACACCTTC
clone size: -; V gene: TRBV28; D gene: -; J gene: TRBJ1-2; CDR3 protein: CASSSPRTVLFLNYGYTF; CDR3 DNA: TGTGCCAGCAGTTCCCCCCGGACTGTGTTGTTCTTAAACTATGGCTACACCTTC
clone size: -; V gene: TRBV5-8; D gene: -; J gene: TRBJ2-7; CDR3 protein: CASSLVTGIPFEQYF; CDR3 DNA: TGTGCCAGCAGCTTGGTCACGGGAATTCCCTTCGAGCAGTACTTC
clone size: -; V gene: TRBV6-5; D gene: -; J gene: TRBJ1-1; CDR3 protein: CASSYSMDIMNTEAFF; CDR3 DNA: TGTGCCAGCAGTTACTCGATGGACATCATGAACACTGAAGCTTTCTTT
clone size: -; V gene: TRBV15; D gene: TRBD2; J gene: TRBJ2-1; CDR3 protein: CATSNLRGGANEQFF; CDR3 DNA: TGTGCCACCAGCAACCTCCGGGGGGGGGCGAATGAGCAGTTCTTC
clone size: -; V gene: TRBV2; D gene: TRBD2; J gene: TRBJ2-5; CDR3 protein: CASSERPAGVGETQYF; CDR3 DNA: TGTGCCAGCAGTGAAAGGCCCGCGGGAGTGGGAGAGACCCAGTACTTC
clone size: -; V gene: TRBV19; D gene: TRBD2; J gene: TRBJ2-1; CDR3 protein: CASSTSGGEQFF; CDR3 DNA: TGTGCCAGTAGTACTAGCGGGGGCGAGCAGTTCTTC
clone size: -; V gene: TRBV9; D gene: TRBD1; J gene: TRBJ2-1; CDR3 protein: CASSVRGQSYNEQFF; CDR3 DNA: TGTGCCAGCAGCGTAAGGGGACAGTCCTACAATGAGCAGTTCTTC
clone size: -; V gene: TRBV9; D gene: -; J gene: TRBJ2-3; CDR3 protein: CASSRTMGADTQYF; CDR3 DNA: TGTGCCAGCAGTCGCACGATGGGCGCGGATACGCAGTATTTT
clone size: -; V gene: TRBV5-1; D gene: -; J gene: TRBJ1-4; CDR3 protein: CASSLWPGATNEKLFF; CDR3 DNA: TGCGCCAGCAGCTTGTGGCCCGGGGCAACTAATGAAAAACTGTTTTTT
clone size: -; V gene: TRBV7-9; D gene: TRBD1; J gene: TRBJ1-4; CDR3 protein: CASSFSRDRVGTNEKLFF; CDR3 DNA: TGTGCCAGCAGCTTCAGCCGGGACAGGGTAGGCACTAATGAAAAACTGTTTTTT
clone size: once; V gene: TRBV15; D gene: -; J gene: TRBJ1-1; CDR3 protein: CATSRGEGGGTEAFF; CDR3 DNA: TGTGCCACCAGCAGAGGGGAGGGAGGGGGCACTGAAGCTTTCTTT
clone size: few; V gene: TRBV6-2/TRBV6-3; D gene: TRBD1; J gene: TRBJ2-3; CDR3 protein: CASSTDRGLSDTQYF; CDR3 DNA: TGTGCCAGCAGTACCGACAGGGGGCTCTCAGATACGCAGTATTTT
clone size: -; V gene: TRBV5-6; D gene: TRBD1; J gene: TRBJ2-5; CDR3 protein: CASRRDRTQETQYF; CDR3 DNA: TGTGCCAGCAGACGGGACAGAACACAAGAGACCCAGTACTTC
clone size: -; V gene: TRBV27; D gene: -; J gene: TRBJ1-5; CDR3 protein: CASSFSRVGNQPQHF; CDR3 DNA: TGTGCCAGCAGTTTCAGCAGGGTTGGCAATCAGCCCCAGCATTTT
clone size: -; V gene: TRBV30; D gene: TRBD2; J gene: TRBJ2-7; CDR3 protein: CAWSVITSGNSYEQYF; CDR3 DNA: TGTGCCTGGAGTGTAATAACTAGCGGGAACTCCTACGAGCAGTACTTC
clone size: -; V gene: TRBV3-1/TRBV3-2; D gene: TRBD2; J gene: TRBJ2-5; CDR3 protein: CASSLARTSGSRETQYF; CDR3 DNA: TGTGCCAGCAGCCTGGCCAGGACTAGCGGGAGTAGAGAGACCCAGTACTTC
clone size: -; V gene: TRBV14; D gene: TRBD2; J gene: TRBJ2-1; CDR3 protein: CASSQRGLAFDEQFF; CDR3 DNA: TGTGCCAGCAGTCAAAGGGGACTAGCGTTCGATGAGCAGTTCTTC
clone size: -; V gene: TRBV7-2; D gene: -; J gene: TRBJ1-5; CDR3 protein: CASSFLGGQPQHF; CDR3 DNA: TGTGCCAGCAGCTTCTTAGGGGGACAGCCCCAGCATTTT
clone size: -; V gene: TRBV7-9; D gene: TRBD2; J gene: TRBJ2-1; CDR3 protein: CASSPPWREKYEQFF; CDR3 DNA: TGTGCCAGCAGCCCTCCCTGGCGGGAGAAATATGAGCAGTTCTTC
clone size: -; V gene: TRBV11-2; D gene: -; J gene: TRBJ2-2; CDR3 protein: CASSSPRNTGELFF; CDR3 DNA: TGTGCCAGCAGCTCACCCAGGAACACCGGGGAGCTGTTTTTT
clone size: -; V gene: TRBV4-3; D gene: -; J gene: TRBJ1-3; CDR3 protein: CASSQGLSGNTIYF; CDR3 DNA: TGCGCCAGCAGCCAGGGCCTCTCTGGAAACACCATATATTTT
clone size: -; V gene: TRBV10-3; D gene: -; J gene: TRBJ2-7; CDR3 protein: CAISEWAGREEQYF; CDR3 DNA: TGTGCCATCAGTGAGTGGGCAGGGCGGGAAGAGCAGTACTTC
clone size: -; V gene: TRBV4-2; D gene: -; J gene: TRBJ1-3; CDR3 protein: CASSLAQQDSGNTIYF; CDR3 DNA: TGTGCCAGCAGCCTAGCTCAACAGGACTCTGGAAACACCATATATTTT
clone size: -; V gene: TRBV5-1; D gene: TRBD1; J gene: TRBJ1-1; CDR3 protein: CASSSSTGVGSEAFF; CDR3 DNA: TGCGCCAGCAGCTCCTCGACAGGGGTTGGTAGTGAAGCTTTCTTT
clone size: -; V gene: TRBV6-6; D gene: TRBD2; J gene: TRBJ2-7; CDR3 protein: CASSSLAGGGEQYF; CDR3 DNA: TGTGCCAGCAGTTCACTAGCGGGAGGAGGTGAGCAGTACTTC
clone size: -; V gene: TRBV29-1; D gene: -; J gene: TRBJ2-1; CDR3 protein: CSVEEGPPTRNDEQFF; CDR3 DNA: TGCAGCGTTGAAGAGGGGCCACCCACGCGGAACGATGAGCAGTTCTTC
clone size: -; V gene: TRBV6-5; D gene: TRBD1; J gene: TRBJ1-1; CDR3 protein: CASSRTGISTEAFF; CDR3 DNA: TGTGCCAGCAGTCGGACAGGGATAAGCACTGAAGCTTTCTTT
clone size: -; V gene: TRBV3-1/TRBV3-2; D gene: TRBD1; J gene: TRBJ1-2; CDR3 protein: CASSQLGQAGYTF; CDR3 DNA: TGTGCCAGCAGCCAATTGGGACAGGCTGGCTACACCTTC
clone size: -; V gene: TRBV21-1; D gene: -; J gene: TRBJ1-4; CDR3 protein: CASSNPTSEKLFF; CDR3 DNA: TGTGCCAGCAGCAATCCGACAAGCGAAAAACTGTTTTTT
clone size: -; V gene: TRBV7-2; D gene: TRBD2; J gene: TRBJ2-7; CDR3 protein: CASSEGLAAPYEQYF; CDR3 DNA: TGTGCCAGCAGCGAGGGACTAGCGGCTCCCTACGAGCAGTACTTC
clone size: -; V gene: TRBV4-3; D gene: TRBD2; J gene: TRBJ2-1; CDR3 protein: CASSQEIKTSGGVEFF; CDR3 DNA: TGCGCCAGCAGCCAAGAAATAAAGACTAGCGGGGGGGTTGAGTTCTTC
clone size: few; V gene: TRBV19; D gene: -; J gene: TRBJ2-5; CDR3 protein: CASSPWTEEETQYF; CDR3 DNA: TGTGCCAGTAGCCCGTGGACAGAGGAAGAGACCCAGTACTTC
clone size: -; V gene: TRBV11-2; D gene: TRBD1; J gene: TRBJ2-5; CDR3 protein: CASSRGGVQETQYF; CDR3 DNA: TGTGCCAGCAGCCGAGGGGGCGTCCAAGAGACCCAGTACTTC
clone size: -; V gene: TRBV28; D gene: -; J gene: TRBJ2-1; CDR3 protein: CASSAYRVAGDLEFDEQFF; CDR3 DNA: TGTGCCAGCAGTGCCTATAGAGTAGCAGGGGACCTCGAGTTTGATGAGCAGTTCTTC
clone size: -; V gene: TRBV4-3; D gene: TRBD2; J gene: TRBJ2-7; CDR3 protein: CASTREGLKYEQYF; CDR3 DNA: TGCGCCAGCACACGGGAGGGCCTAAAGTACGAGCAGTACTTC
clone size: -; V gene: TRBV5-1; D gene: -; J gene: TRBJ1-6; CDR3 protein: CASSLVDSNSPLHF; CDR3 DNA: TGCGCCAGCAGCTTGGTAGATTCCAATTCACCCCTCCACTTT